A single sample is the source of the 28 T cell receptor beta chains below, sequenced in a study of early T cells in non-severe SARS-CoV-2 infection. TCRdb processed the 5' RACE reads anew with MiXCR; each CDR3 protein has one entry. The sample contains approximately 29,000 distinct CDR3 sequences, approximately 6% of which appear only once. The sequencing used whole blood, collected at baseline. These receptors originate from an adult who was a healthcare worker with PCR-confirmed SARS-CoV-2 infection or an uninfected control (not recorded which).

This clonotype was seen many times. The V call is TRBV12-3 or TRBV12-4, the J call TRBJ2-7; the D is unclear. Trimming pared 1 base from V and 4 bases from J, leaving 2 bases between. This CDR3 comprises 11 residues. The CDR3 sequence is CASSLGYEQYF. Written as DNA, the CDR3 is TGTGCCAGCAGTTTAGGGTACGAGCAGTACTTC.

This clonotype was recorded at least ten times. This rearrangement joins TRBV6-4 to TRBJ2-1; D perhaps matches TRBD2 (6 bases). This CDR3 has 14 residues. Germline lookup yields CDR1 MRHNA and CDR2 SNTAGT. V dropped 5 bases and J dropped 7 bases, with 15 bases sitting between them. Here the CDR3 reads CASSPQGLLNEQFF. CDR3 sequence (DNA): TGTGCCAGCAGTCCCCAGGGACTTCTAAATGAGCAGTTCTTC.

This clonotype has at least ten counts. This sequence joins TRBV11-2 and TRBJ1-6; D not resolved. The ends were cut back, 5 bases at V and 11 bases at J, with 10 bases in the middle. The CDR3 is made up of 12 amino acids. Looked up from germline, CDR1 is SGHAT and CDR2 is FQNNGV. CDR3 sequence (DNA): TGTGCCAGCAGCCTCGGAAGGGCACCCCTCCACTTT. This translates into CASSLGRAPLHF.

Many counts were recorded for this clonotype. The chain recombines TRBV12-3 or TRBV12-4 with TRBJ2-3, with TRBD1 matching over 8 bases. The CDR3 has 15 residues. The V and J ends lost 4 bases and 3 bases, in that order; junction bases with no gene match: 6. The CDR3 loop reads CASSSGQGRTDTQYF. CDR3 nucleotide sequence: TGTGCCAGCAGTTCCGGACAGGGTCGGACAGATACGCAGTATTTT.

Many counts were recorded for this clonotype. The V call is TRBV4-3, the J call TRBJ1-4; D might be TRBD1 (5 bases). Trimming took off 0 bases at V and 17 bases at J, with 16 bases between the two ends. Germline CDR1 reads LGHNA; CDR2 reads YSLEER. This CDR3 is built from 13 residues. The CDR3 spells CASSQETRDDLFF. Here the CDR3 DNA reads TGCGCCAGCAGCCAAGAAACGCGGGACGACTTATTTTTT.

This clonotype has a count of ten or more. The gene calls are TRBV20-1 and TRBJ2-1; D unresolved. The V gene's germline CDR1 is DFQATT and CDR2 SNEGSKA (reference sequence). The V gene lost 1 base and the J gene lost 4 bases, with 8 bases spanning the gap. This CDR3 is built from 13 residues. This chain's CDR3 is CSARGLSYNEQFF. The CDR3 DNA is TGCAGTGCTAGAGGTCTCAGTTACAATGAGCAGTTCTTC.

This clonotype was seen at least ten times. The genes are TRBV28 and TRBJ1-1; weak D call: TRBD1 (6 bases). CDR3 length: 12 residues. Trimming took 5 bases from V and 10 from J, leaving 14 bases between them. CDR1 is MDHEN, CDR2 SYDVKM, per germline. CDR3 in amino acids: CASSPGGRRAFF. In nucleotides, the CDR3 is TGTGCCAGCAGTCCTGGGGGGCGCAGAGCTTTCTTT.

The CDR3 reads CASRGIQRVGSEQFF. The CDR3 coding sequence is TGTGCCAGTAGGGGAATCCAGCGGGTGGGCAGTGAGCAGTTCTTC. The genes are TRBV19 and TRBJ2-1; D possibly corresponds to TRBD2 (6 bases). CDR1 is LNHDA, CDR2 SQIVND, per germline (reference sequence). V gave up 6 bases and J gave up 9 bases, with 21 bases separating them. The CDR3 consists of 15 residues.

This clonotype was counted many times. V is TRBV28 and J is TRBJ1-1, with 8 nucleotides matching TRBD1. The CDR3 length is 15 residues. J was trimmed by 4 bases and V by 3 bases; bases with no gene match: 7. CDR1 and CDR2 (germline): MDHEN, SYDVKM. In DNA form, the CDR3 reads TGTGCCAGCAGTTTGCCAATCAGGGGGCGCACTGAAGCTTTCTTT. The encoded protein is CASSLPIRGRTEAFF.

Ten or more counts support this clonotype. The chain uses TRBV12-3 or TRBV12-4 and TRBJ2-2, with 16 bases aligning to TRBD2. CDR3 length: 18 amino acids. V lost 7 bases and J lost 6; bases outside the gene matches: 11. CDR3 DNA: TGTGCCAGCACCAAGTGGGGGACTAGCGGGAGGGAAGCCGGGGAGCTGTTTTTT. It encodes CASTKWGTSGREAGELFF.

This clonotype was detected many times. The V and J genes are TRBV12-3 or TRBV12-4 and TRBJ2-7; 10 bases line up with TRBD1. V lost 5 bases, J lost 3 bases, and 4 bases stayed unmatched. The CDR3 runs 14 residues. CDR3 sequence: CASSIRDRGYEQYF. CDR3 sequence (DNA): TGTGCCAGCAGTATCCGGGACAGGGGCTACGAGCAGTACTTC.

This clonotype occurred many times. In nucleotides, the CDR3 is TGTGCCAGCAGGAGAAGCCTGGGGGACACTGAAGCTTTCTTT. The encoded protein is CASRRSLGDTEAFF. The J gene is TRBJ1-1, the V gene TRBV2, with D possibly matching TRBD1 (5 bases). V lost 6 bases, J lost 3 bases, and 14 bases lay in between. CDR3 length equals 14 residues. Germline V gene data show CDR1 as SNHLY and CDR2 as FYNNEI. Looking up the rest from reference TRBV2 and TRBJ1-1 gives the full variable domain: EPEVTQTPSHQVTQMGQEVILRCVPISNHLYFYWYRQILGQKVEFLVSFYNNEISEKSEIFDDQFSVERPDGSNFTLKIRSTKLEDSAMYFCASRRSLGDTEAFFGQGTRLTVV.

This clonotype was picked up many times. The rearrangement joins TRBV7-6 to TRBJ1-2, with D tentatively TRBD1 (5 bases). Trimming removed 1 base from V and 1 base from J, with 31 bases in between. Per the germline V gene, CDR1 is SGHVS and CDR2 is FNYEAQ. This CDR3 is 22 amino acids long. CDR3 sequence (DNA): TGTGCCAGCAGCTTAGTGGAGGGAGCAGGGACGGATACTCTGCTACTTAACTATGGCTACACCTTC. Residues: CASSLVEGAGTDTLLLNYGYTF.

This clonotype was seen ten or more times. The chain recombines TRBV20-1 with TRBJ2-1; possible D gene TRBD2, 7 bases. Germline values: CDR1 DFQATT, CDR2 SNEGSKA (reference sequence). The CDR3 spans 15 residues. The germline V and J ends were trimmed by 1 base and 4 bases, with 14 bases remaining between them. CDR3 amino acids: CSARAPGGAYNEQFF. The CDR3 nucleotides are TGCAGTGCTAGAGCCCCGGGGGGCGCATACAATGAGCAGTTCTTC.

This clonotype was observed many times. The genes are TRBV28 and TRBJ1-5; D gene ambiguous. CDR3 length: 12 residues. Germline values: CDR1 MDHEN, CDR2 SYDVKM. Trimming stripped 8 bases from V and 0 bases from J, with 5 bases between. CDR3 DNA sequence: TGTGCCAGCTTTATTAGCAATCAGCCCCAGCATTTT. Its protein is CASFISNQPQHF.

In this sample, this clonotype turned up many times. The J gene is TRBJ1-1, the V gene TRBV12-3 or TRBV12-4, with 9 positions matching TRBD1. The CDR3 has 14 amino acids. The ends lost 6 bases at V and 3 bases at J; junction bases unmatched: 5. The CDR3 DNA is TGTGCCAGCAGAGAGACAGGGGGTCACACTGAAGCTTTCTTT. Translation: CASRETGGHTEAFF.

This clonotype was seen at least ten times. The J gene is TRBJ2-1, the V gene TRBV2; 9 nucleotides align to TRBD2. CDR3 length: 14 amino acids. Germline lookup yields CDR1 SNHLY and CDR2 FYNNEI. V shed 7 bases, J shed 4 bases, and the junction held 5 bases outside the gene matches. For the CDR3, the DNA is TGTGCCAGCAACCCGGGACTAGCTTACAATGAGCAGTTCTTC. Protein product: CASNPGLAYNEQFF. Combining the CDR3 with reference TRBV2 and TRBJ2-1 gives the whole variable domain EPEVTQTPSHQVTQMGQEVILRCVPISNHLYFYWYRQILGQKVEFLVSFYNNEISEKSEIFDDQFSVERPDGSNFTLKIRSTKLEDSAMYFCASNPGLAYNEQFFGPGTRLTVL.

This clonotype was counted a few times. CDR3: CASSLGDRKGEKLFF. CDR3 nucleotide sequence: TGTGCCAGCAGCTTAGGGGACAGGAAAGGTGAAAAACTGTTTTTT. The chain combines TRBV11-2 with TRBJ1-4, with 8 bases fitting TRBD1. Looked up from germline, CDR1 is SGHAT and CDR2 is FQNNGV. V lost 1 base to trimming and J lost 7 bases; unmatched junction nucleotides: 5. This CDR3 spans 15 amino acids.

This clonotype was detected many times. The J gene is TRBJ2-1, the V gene TRBV28; D uncertain. V was pared by 0 bases and J by 3 bases, with 3 bases between. This CDR3 has 13 amino acids. The germline gives CDR1 MDHEN, CDR2 SYDVKM. The CDR3 DNA reads as TGTGCCAGCAGTTTATGGGGCTACAATGAGCAGTTCTTC. Protein: CASSLWGYNEQFF. The variable domain in full, with the rest retrieved from reference TRBV28 and TRBJ2-1, is DVKVTQSSRYLVKRTGEKVFLECVQDMDHENMFWYRQDPGLGLRLIYFSYDVKMKEKGDIPEGYSVSREKKERFSLILESASTNQTSMYLCASSLWGYNEQFFGPGTRLTVL.

This clonotype was recorded many times. The chain uses TRBV11-2 and TRBJ2-1, with 9 bases lining up with TRBD2. Per the germline V gene, CDR1 is SGHAT and CDR2 is FQNNGV. The CDR3 covers 16 residues. V shed 1 base and J 3 bases; nucleotides not matched to a gene: 4. The CDR3 protein is CASSLGSGRRYNEQFF. The CDR3 coding sequence is TGTGCCAGCAGCTTAGGAAGCGGGAGGCGCTACAATGAGCAGTTCTTC.

This clonotype was counted many times. The chain is built from TRBV5-4 and TRBJ2-7; possible D gene TRBD2, 6 bases. This CDR3 contains 14 residues. Germline V CDR1 and CDR2: SGHNT, YYREEE (reference sequence). Trimming took off 4 bases at V and 2 bases at J, with 13 bases between the two ends. This CDR3 is CASSQTGAPYEQYF. The CDR3 nucleotides read TGTGCCAGCAGCCAAACGGGAGCCCCCTACGAGCAGTACTTC.

This clonotype was picked up many times. The chain links TRBV7-9 to TRBJ1-6; no clear D gene. Germline V lookup: CDR1 SEHNR, CDR2 FQNEAQ (reference sequence). The ends were cut back, 3 bases at V and 2 bases at J, with 11 bases in the middle. This CDR3 region has 16 residues. The CDR3 bases are TGTGCCAGCAGCTTGGCAGGCTCGACCTATAATTCACCCCTCCACTTT. Translated: CASSLAGSTYNSPLHF.

There are many counts of this clonotype. V and J are TRBV12-3 or TRBV12-4 and TRBJ1-5; no definite D call. This CDR3 is 14 amino acids long. Trimming stripped 5 bases from V and 7 bases from J, with 15 bases between. CDR3 sequence: CASSPTNARQPQHF. CDR3 nucleotides: TGTGCCAGCAGTCCAACCAACGCAAGGCAGCCCCAGCATTTT.

This chain joins TRBV27 and TRBJ2-7, with D uncertain. Germline values: CDR1 MNHEY, CDR2 SMNVEV (reference sequence). CDR3 size: 16 residues. Trimming removed 5 bases at V and 2 bases at J, with 19 bases between. The CDR3 spells CASSTLSRAPPYEQYF. The CDR3 nucleotides are TGTGCCAGCAGTACCCTGTCCCGGGCCCCCCCCTACGAGCAGTACTTC.

This clonotype occurred many times. The CDR3 DNA follows: TGTGCCAGCAGCCCCGGGACTAGCGGGAGTTGGAGTTTGTCCTACAATGAGCAGTTCTTC. As protein: CASSPGTSGSWSLSYNEQFF. The rearrangement uses TRBV7-9 and TRBJ2-1, with 14 bases aligning to TRBD2. The ends lost 5 bases at V and 1 base at J; junction bases unmatched: 13. Germline values: CDR1 SEHNR, CDR2 FQNEAQ (reference sequence). This CDR3 has 20 residues.

This clonotype was counted ten times or more. This chain connects TRBV5-4 to TRBJ2-2; D may be TRBD1 or TRBD2 (6 bases each). V lost 0 bases and J lost 4, with 13 bases in between. The CDR3 runs to 16 residues. Looked up from germline, CDR1 is SGHNT and CDR2 is YYREEE (reference sequence). The CDR3 DNA follows: TGTGCCAGCAGCTTGGGCACGGGGGCAAGCACCGGGGAGCTGTTTTTT. Encoded protein: CASSLGTGASTGELFF.

This clonotype was seen at least ten times. The chain combines TRBV5-1 with TRBJ2-7; 9 nucleotides line up with TRBD2. There are 16 residues in the CDR3. Germline-derived CDR1 and CDR2 are SGHRS and YFSETQ. Trimming cost V 0 bases and J 0 bases; bases outside gene matches: 4. CDR3 nucleotides: TGCGCCAGCAGCTTGGGAACTAGCGGGTTCTCCTACGAGCAGTACTTC. This codes for CASSLGTSGFSYEQYF.

This clonotype was seen many times. The J gene is TRBJ2-1, the V gene TRBV9; TRBD2 might be the D (6 bases). Trimming stripped 0 bases from V and 1 base from J, with 8 bases between. The length of the CDR3 is 15 residues. Germline CDR1 SGDLS, CDR2 YYNGEE. In DNA form, the CDR3 reads TGTGCCAGCAGCGTAGCGGGGGAGTCCTACAATGAGCAGTTCTTC. Its protein is CASSVAGESYNEQFF.